This T cell receptor (beta chain) is from a study of blood T cell repertoires in COVID-19. Study-level information: Sites across the United States, Italy and Spain contributed samples from acute and convalescent COVID-19.

TCRdb's table, derived via immunoSEQ multiplex PCR, lists solely in-frame clones and lacks some. The sample contains under 300,000 clones, approximately 80% of which appear only once. This clone was counted between two and nine times. The CDR3 runs to 13 residues. The V gene lost 0 bases and the J gene lost 4 bases, with 7 bases spanning the gap. Per germline, CDR1 SGHRS and CDR2 YFSETQ. This sequence was found in a woman aged 40 to 50 with active or convalescent COVID-19. The sequenced material came from peripheral blood. The gene calls are TRBV5-1 and TRBJ1-2, with TRBD1 as a possible D gene (5 bases). The CDR3 DNA reads as TGCGCCAGCAGCTTGGCAGGGATCTATGGCTACACCTTC. The encoded protein is CASSLAGIYGYTF.